These 4 T cell receptor beta chains share one sample of origin, sequenced in a study of blood T cell repertoires in COVID-19. Here immunoSEQ multiplex PCR was the method, and the copy in TCRdb shows in-frame clones only, minus some. The top ten hold about a fifth of the sample, which has about 6,700 clones, approximately 91% seen once. The sequenced sample consisted of peripheral blood. The origin of the receptors is a human donor in a cohort sampled during active COVID-19.

This clone occurred once. V usage is TRBV11-3 and J usage is TRBJ2-2, with 8 bases fitting TRBD1. J lost 2 bases, V lost 2 bases, and 7 bases had no gene match. In germline, CDR1 is SGHNT, CDR2 YENEEA. The CDR3 runs to 17 residues. The CDR3 nucleotides are TGTGCCAGCAGCTTATCAGGGGGCGGCTTCAACACCGGGGAGCTGTTTTTT. Translating gives CASSLSGGGFNTGELFF.

The chain uses TRBV20-1 and TRBJ2-1; TRBD2 might be the D (5 bases). V lost 6 bases and J lost 8, with 11 bases in between. CDR3 size: 11 residues. CDR1 and CDR2 from the germline V gene are DFQATT and SNEGSKA (reference sequence). The CDR3 nucleotides are TGCAGTGCGTATTCCGGGGATGAGCAGTTCTTC. Translation gives CSAYSGDEQFF.

The V call is TRBV6-5, the J call TRBJ1-6, with 7 nucleotides matching TRBD1. The junction had 0 bases not matched to a gene; V was cut back by 6 bases and J by 7 bases. The CDR3 is made up of 12 amino acids. The germline CDR1 and CDR2 sequences are MNHEY and SVGAGI. For the CDR3, the DNA is TGTGCCAGCAGGGGACAGAATTCACCCCTCCACTTT. The encoded protein is CASRGQNSPLHF.

The chain employs TRBV6-5 and TRBJ2-5, with a weak D call TRBD2 (6 bases). This CDR3 is built from 14 residues. The ends were cut back, 6 bases at V and 2 bases at J, with 13 bases in the middle. CDR1 MNHEY and CDR2 SVGAGI come from the germline V gene. The CDR3 loop is CASSRGTDQETQYF. The CDR3 nucleotides are TGTGCCAGCAGCCGCGGGACGGATCAAGAGACCCAGTACTTC.